The clone carrying this T cell receptor beta chain appeared a few times. Antigen unknown. Germline CDR1 and CDR2: SGHRS and YFSETQ. V was trimmed by 5 bases and J by 4 bases, leaving 17 bases between them. The CDR3 loop spans 15 amino acids. Full-length variable regions came from constant-region reverse primers plus semi-nested Nested Universal Primer A PCR. TCRdb itself ran the 5' RACE reads through MiXCR, one entry per CDR3 protein. Of 55,000 to 70,000 distinct CDR3 sequences in the sample, 25% to 30% were seen once. Study-level findings and limits: In terms of TCR gene usage, tumor memory CD4+ T cells clustered together with blood and lymph node memory CD4+ cells, as well as with lymph node naive CD4+ cells. The larger-cohort validation was restricted to a single TCR beta V-J rearrangement rather than whole repertoires.

J is TRBJ2-3 and V is TRBV5-1, with D perhaps TRBD2 (5 bases). Sequencing was done on a sample of tumor-infiltrating memory CD4+ T cells sorted from the breast tumor. Documented subset: memory CD4+ T cells, CD4+CD45RO+CD25-. This sequence was found in a female donor with breast cancer. The CDR3 sequence is CASSSGSLKADTQYF. The CDR3 region has the DNA TGCGCCAGCAGTTCGGGATCCTTGAAGGCAGATACGCAGTATTTT.